This is a list of T cell receptor beta chains from one sample in a study of PD-L1 blockade in urothelial cancer. Method: immunoSEQ multiplex PCR; TCRdb's copy keeps in-frame clones and lacks some. The sample yields 40,000 to 55,000 clones, nearly 85% seen once. The input for sequencing was PBMCs, taken around atezolizumab (anti-PD-L1) treatment. Receptors were obtained from a man aged 40-49 years with urothelial cancer. The CDR3 runs from the conserved cysteine through the conserved F or W. The D gene is left open where the match is weak. The listing skips clone size in some rows; elsewhere it reads once, few, many or a size class.

clone size,V gene,D gene,J gene,CDR3 DNA,CDR3 protein
.,TRBV28,.,TRBJ1-2,TGTGCCAGCAGTGTACACCTCACAACCTATGGCTACACCTTC,CASSVHLTTYGYTF
.,TRBV2,TRBD1,TRBJ1-4,TGTGCCAGGGGGACAGGGAACGAAAAACTGTTTTTT,CARGTGNEKLFF
.,TRBV6-1,TRBD2,TRBJ2-1,TGTGCCAGCAGCGGGGGACTAGCGGGAGTTGGTGAGCAGTTCTTC,CASSGGLAGVGEQFF
few,TRBV28,.,TRBJ1-2,TGTGCCAGCAGAGGCTCCGACAGGAGCTATGGCTACACCTTC,CASRGSDRSYGYTF
few,TRBV9,TRBD1,TRBJ2-5,TGTGCCAGCAGCGTAGCCACAGGGGGGGAGACCCAGTACTTC,CASSVATGGETQYF
.,TRBV30,.,TRBJ1-3,TGTGCCTGGGGACATTCCTCTGGAAACACCATATATTTT,CAWGHSSGNTIYF
.,TRBV6-5,.,TRBJ1-1,TGTGCCAGCAGTTACTCCAGGGACACTGAAGCTTTCTTT,CASSYSRDTEAFF
.,TRBV18,TRBD1,TRBJ2-5,TGTGCCAGCTCCGGGACAGCACAAGAGACCCAGTACTTC,CASSGTAQETQYF
.,TRBV5-6,TRBD2,TRBJ2-5,TGTGCCAGCAGCTTTCGGGCGGGAGTACAGGAGACCCAGTACTTC,CASSFRAGVQETQYF
few,TRBV10-3,.,TRBJ2-2,TGTGCCATCAAGCAGGGACATAACACCGGGGAGCTGTTTTTT,CAIKQGHNTGELFF
.,TRBV2,.,TRBJ1-2,TGTGCCAGCGAATCAGATTCTAACTATGGCTACACCTTC,CASESDSNYGYTF
once,TRBV2,TRBD2,TRBJ2-2,TGTGCCAGCAGCGGGAATGGGGGGGCGAACACCGGGGAGCTGTTTTTT,CASSGNGGANTGELFF
.,TRBV5-4,TRBD2,TRBJ2-1,TGTGCCAGCAGCTTCAGGTCGGCTAGCGGGTACAATGAGCAGTTCTTC,CASSFRSASGYNEQFF
.,TRBV11-2,TRBD1,TRBJ1-3,TGTGCCAGCAGCTATGGGACAGGGGAGGAAGGAAACACCATATATTTT,CASSYGTGEEGNTIYF
.,TRBV2,.,TRBJ1-3,TGTGCCAGCAGTGAAGCGCGGGCAGAGCGCTCTGGAAACACCATATATTTT,CASSEARAERSGNTIYF
.,TRBV6-6,.,TRBJ1-4,TGTGCCAGCAGTCCCAGGGCGTTGAACGAAAAACTGTTTTTT,CASSPRALNEKLFF
once,TRBV28,.,TRBJ2-7,TGTGCCAGCAGCCCCCAGGGGACTAACCTCTACGAGCAGTACTTC,CASSPQGTNLYEQYF
.,TRBV5-4,.,TRBJ2-5,TGTGCCACCAGGCAGGGTACGGAGACCCAGTACTTC,CATRQGTETQYF
.,TRBV5-1,TRBD2,TRBJ2-1,TGCGCCAGCAGCCTGCTGACTAGCGGGACTCACAATGAGCAGTTCTTC,CASSLLTSGTHNEQFF
few,TRBV7-9,.,TRBJ2-5,TGTGCCAGCAGCTTGGGCGGGGCATTTGAGGGGGAGACCCAGTACTTC,CASSLGGAFEGETQYF
.,TRBV5-1,.,TRBJ2-2,TGCGCCAGCAGCTTGGATGGCAGGGTGATGGTCGGGGAGCTGTTTTTT,CASSLDGRVMVGELFF
.,TRBV19,.,TRBJ2-3,TGTGCCAGTAGTGTACTAGAGGCAGATACGCAGTATTTT,CASSVLEADTQYF
.,TRBV28,TRBD1,TRBJ2-3,TGTGCCAGCAGCCCCGGGACAGGGCGCACAGATACGCAGTATTTT,CASSPGTGRTDTQYF
.,TRBV6-1,.,TRBJ2-5,TGTGCCAGCAGTCCTCGGCTTCGGCAGGGGGAGACCCAGTACTTC,CASSPRLRQGETQYF
.,TRBV18,.,TRBJ1-1,TGTGCCAGCTCACCACAGGGGCGGAACACTGAAGCTTTCTTT,CASSPQGRNTEAFF
many,TRBV10-3,.,TRBJ1-2,TGTGCCATCAGCGTCACAGGGCGCGATGGCTACACCTTC,CAISVTGRDGYTF
once,TRBV7-9,.,TRBJ2-7,TGTGCCAGCAGCTTTGGGCCAGGCATCTACGAGCAGTACTTC,CASSFGPGIYEQYF
.,TRBV9,.,TRBJ2-1,TGTGCCAGCAGCGTAGACGGGGTGGCCTACAATGAGCAGTTCTTC,CASSVDGVAYNEQFF
.,TRBV28,.,TRBJ1-1,TGTGCCAGCGGGGGGGTCTTTGAAGCTTTCTTT,CASGGVFEAFF
few,TRBV7-6,.,TRBJ1-1,TGTGCCAGCAGCTTAAGCGCGGGGGCGGGCCTCGAAGCTTTCTTT,CASSLSAGAGLEAFF
few,TRBV28,.,TRBJ2-7,TGTGCCAGCAGTTCCTGGACCCTGAGGAAACGGTTGGAGGCCTACGAGCAGTACTTC,CASSSWTLRKRLEAYEQYF
once,TRBV28,TRBD2,TRBJ2-7,TGTGCCAGCAGACTAGCGGGTATCTACGAGCAGTACTTC,CASRLAGIYEQYF
.,TRBV9,TRBD1,TRBJ2-4,TGTGCCAGCAGCGCCATACCGGGACAGGGGTCGTTGGACATTCAGTACTTC,CASSAIPGQGSLDIQYF
.,TRBV28,TRBD2,TRBJ2-1,TGTGCCAGCAGTTTACTGGGACTAGCGGGATCCAATGAGCAGTTCTTC,CASSLLGLAGSNEQFF
.,TRBV5-1,TRBD1,TRBJ2-2,TGCGCCAGCAGCTTGGGCAGACAGGGGAGCACCGGGGAGCTGTTTTTT,CASSLGRQGSTGELFF
.,TRBV28,.,TRBJ1-1,TGTGCCAGCAGTTTAGCTGCCGGGAACACTGAAGCTTTCTTT,CASSLAAGNTEAFF
.,TRBV5-4,TRBD2,TRBJ2-1,TGTGCCAGCAGCCCCCGGGGGGACCCTTACAATGAGCAGTTCTTC,CASSPRGDPYNEQFF
once,TRBV29-1,TRBD1,TRBJ2-1,TGCAGCGTTGAAGACGGGGACAGCTACAATGAGCAGTTCTTC,CSVEDGDSYNEQFF
.,TRBV5-1,TRBD2,TRBJ2-7,TGCGCCAGCAGCTTGTGGGTTACTAGCGGGAGGGACGAGCAGTACTTC,CASSLWVTSGRDEQYF
few,TRBV6-1,.,TRBJ1-5,TGTGCCAGCGAGCGGCCGATTAGCAATCAGCCCCAGCATTTT,CASERPISNQPQHF
.,TRBV5-6,.,TRBJ1-1,TGTGCCAGCAGCTTGGCAGGGAACACTGAAGCTTTCTTT,CASSLAGNTEAFF
.,TRBV28,TRBD1,TRBJ1-4,TGTGCCAGCAGTAAACCGGGACAGTGGAATGAAAAACTGTTTTTT,CASSKPGQWNEKLFF
.,TRBV19,.,TRBJ2-3,TGTGCCAGTAGTATGAGGGGAGGACCCAACACAGATACGCAGTATTTT,CASSMRGGPNTDTQYF
.,TRBV7-3,.,TRBJ2-3,TGTGCCAGCAGCCTCGGACTAACCACAGATACGCAGTATTTT,CASSLGLTTDTQYF
.,TRBV6-1,.,TRBJ2-1,TGTGCCAGCAGTGAACAGGAGGGCGCCTACAATGAGCAGTTCTTC,CASSEQEGAYNEQFF
.,TRBV6-5,.,TRBJ1-3,TGTGCCAGCAGTTACCAGCTCGAAAGCGCCATATATTTT,CASSYQLESAIYF
.,TRBV7-2,TRBD2,TRBJ2-3,TGTGCCAGCAGCTCTAGCGGGAGGACAGATACGCAGTATTTT,CASSSSGRTDTQYF
.,TRBV9,TRBD1,TRBJ1-2,TGTGCCAGCAGCGCATTCCGGGACAGGGGTGGCTACACCTTC,CASSAFRDRGGYTF
.,TRBV2,.,TRBJ2-2,TGTGCCAGCAACAAGTTTTCAGGGTCGAGGACCGGGGAGCTGTTTTTT,CASNKFSGSRTGELFF
.,TRBV9,.,TRBJ2-5,TGTGCCAGCAGCGCCCTGGGGGCTCCGGGGGAGACCCAGTACTTC,CASSALGAPGETQYF
.,TRBV27,.,TRBJ2-7,TGTGCCAGCAGCATCTATCCCGACAGGAAGCAGTACTTC,CASSIYPDRKQYF
.,TRBV5-8,TRBD1,TRBJ1-4,TGTGCCAGCAGCGCCGGACAGGGGGGAGAAAAACTGTTTTTT,CASSAGQGGEKLFF
.,TRBV15,.,TRBJ1-2,TGTGCCACCAGCAGAGATCCAGGGAGGGTCGACACCTTC,CATSRDPGRVDTF
.,TRBV6-6,.,TRBJ2-3,TGTGCCAGCACTCAACAGGGACGCACATCAGATACGCAGTATTTT,CASTQQGRTSDTQYF
.,TRBV4-1,.,TRBJ1-2,TGCGCCAGCAGCCAAGACCCGGGAGGGGTTGTAAGGCACTATGGCTACACCTTC,CASSQDPGGVVRHYGYTF
.,TRBV5-1,TRBD1,TRBJ2-7,TGCGCCAGCAGTAAGCAGGGGGCCTACGAGCAGTACTTC,CASSKQGAYEQYF
.,TRBV28,TRBD2,TRBJ2-7,TGTGCCAGCAGATCATCGGGGGGAGGTTCCTACGAGCAGTACTTC,CASRSSGGGSYEQYF
few,TRBV28,TRBD1,TRBJ1-3,TGTGCCAGCAGGCGGGGACAGGGGGCTGGAACTGGAAACACCATATATTTT,CASRRGQGAGTGNTIYF
.,TRBV4-1,TRBD2,TRBJ2-1,TGCGCCAGCAGCCAAACCTCTGGGACTAGCGTTAATGAGCAGTTCTTC,CASSQTSGTSVNEQFF